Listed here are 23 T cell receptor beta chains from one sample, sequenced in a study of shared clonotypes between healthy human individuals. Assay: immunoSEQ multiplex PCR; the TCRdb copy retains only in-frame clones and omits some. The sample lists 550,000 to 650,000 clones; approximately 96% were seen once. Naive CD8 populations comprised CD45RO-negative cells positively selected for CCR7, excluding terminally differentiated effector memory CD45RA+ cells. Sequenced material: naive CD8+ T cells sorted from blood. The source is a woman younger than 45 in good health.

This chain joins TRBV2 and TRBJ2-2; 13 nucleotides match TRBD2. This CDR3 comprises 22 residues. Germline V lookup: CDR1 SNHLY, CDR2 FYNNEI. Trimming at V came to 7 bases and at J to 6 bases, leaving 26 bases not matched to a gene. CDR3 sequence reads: CASTVLAGGPNKKGGEAGELFF. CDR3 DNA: TGTGCCAGCACTGTACTAGCGGGAGGGCCAAATAAAAAAGGTGGAGAGGCCGGGGAGCTGTTTTTT.

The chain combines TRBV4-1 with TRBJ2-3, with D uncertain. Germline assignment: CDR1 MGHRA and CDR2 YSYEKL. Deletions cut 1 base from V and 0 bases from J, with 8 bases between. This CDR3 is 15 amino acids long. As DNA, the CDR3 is TGCGCCAGCAGCCAAGTACCGGCTAGCACAGATACGCAGTATTTT. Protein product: CASSQVPASTDTQYF.

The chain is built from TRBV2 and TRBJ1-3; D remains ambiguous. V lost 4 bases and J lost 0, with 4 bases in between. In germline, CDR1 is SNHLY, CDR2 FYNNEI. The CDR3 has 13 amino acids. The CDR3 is CASSGSSGNTIYF. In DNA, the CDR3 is TGTGCCAGCAGTGGATCCTCTGGAAACACCATATATTTT.

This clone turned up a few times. The CDR3 sequence: CASSQTKGQGTEAFF. The CDR3 DNA is TGTGCCAGCAGCCAAACGAAAGGACAGGGCACTGAAGCTTTCTTT. The rearrangement uses TRBV4-2 and TRBJ1-1; 8 bases line up with TRBD1. This CDR3 region has 15 residues. V was clipped by 2 bases and J by 4 bases; unmatched bases: 6. The V gene's germline CDR1 is LGHNA and CDR2 YNFKEQ.

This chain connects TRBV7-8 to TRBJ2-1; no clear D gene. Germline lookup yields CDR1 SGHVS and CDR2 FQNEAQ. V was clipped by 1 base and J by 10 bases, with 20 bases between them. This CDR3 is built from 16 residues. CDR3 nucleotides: TGTGCCAGCAGCTTAGACGCGGCTTCTGTGCAAGGAGAGCAGTTCTTC. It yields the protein CASSLDAASVQGEQFF.

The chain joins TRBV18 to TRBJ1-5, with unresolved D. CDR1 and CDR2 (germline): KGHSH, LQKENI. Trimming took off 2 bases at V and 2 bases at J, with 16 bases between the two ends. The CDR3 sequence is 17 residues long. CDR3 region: CASSPGYTEEGNQPQHF. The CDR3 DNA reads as TGTGCCAGCTCACCAGGTTATACAGAAGAAGGCAATCAGCCCCAGCATTTT.

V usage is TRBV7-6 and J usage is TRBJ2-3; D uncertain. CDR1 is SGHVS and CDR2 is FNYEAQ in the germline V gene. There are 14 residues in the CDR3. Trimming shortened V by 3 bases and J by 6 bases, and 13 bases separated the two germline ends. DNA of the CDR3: TGTGCCAGCAGCTTGCCGGAAGAGAGTGATACGCAGTATTTT. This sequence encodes CASSLPEESDTQYF.

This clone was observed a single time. The CDR3 here is CATSSGQYNEQFF. The CDR3 nucleotides read TGTGCCACCAGCAGTGGACAGTACAATGAGCAGTTCTTC. V is TRBV15 and J is TRBJ2-1, with a tentative D call TRBD1 (6 bases). Trimming removed 3 bases from V and 4 bases from J, with 7 bases in between. CDR3 length: 13 amino acids. Per the germline V gene, CDR1 is LNHNV and CDR2 is YYDKDF (reference sequence).

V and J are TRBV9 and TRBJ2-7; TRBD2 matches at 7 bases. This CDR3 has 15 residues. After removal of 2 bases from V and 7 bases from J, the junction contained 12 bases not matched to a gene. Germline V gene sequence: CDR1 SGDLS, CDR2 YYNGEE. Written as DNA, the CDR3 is TGTGCCAGCAGCGTCGGGGGGTCAGGATTATGGGAGCAGTACTTC. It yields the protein CASSVGGSGLWEQYF.

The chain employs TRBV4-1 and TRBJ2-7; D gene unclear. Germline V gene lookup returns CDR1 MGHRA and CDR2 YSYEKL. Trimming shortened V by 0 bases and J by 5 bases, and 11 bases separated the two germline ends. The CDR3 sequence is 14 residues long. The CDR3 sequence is CASSQDLRANEQYF. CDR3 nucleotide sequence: TGCGCCAGCAGCCAAGATCTCAGAGCGAACGAGCAGTACTTC.

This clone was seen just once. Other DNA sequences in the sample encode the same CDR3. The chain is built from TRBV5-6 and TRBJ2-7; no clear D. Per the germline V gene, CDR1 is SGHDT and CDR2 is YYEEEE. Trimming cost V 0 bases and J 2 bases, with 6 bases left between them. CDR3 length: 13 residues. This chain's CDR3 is CASSLGRAYEQYF. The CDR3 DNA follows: TGTGCCAGCAGCTTGGGTCGCGCCTACGAGCAGTACTTC.

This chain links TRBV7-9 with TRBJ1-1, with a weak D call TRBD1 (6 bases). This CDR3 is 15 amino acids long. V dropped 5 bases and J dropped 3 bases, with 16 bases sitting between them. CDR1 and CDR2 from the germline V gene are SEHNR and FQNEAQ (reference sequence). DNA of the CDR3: TGTGCCAGCAGCGGACTTACAGGGAGGTACACTGAAGCTTTCTTT. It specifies CASSGLTGRYTEAFF.

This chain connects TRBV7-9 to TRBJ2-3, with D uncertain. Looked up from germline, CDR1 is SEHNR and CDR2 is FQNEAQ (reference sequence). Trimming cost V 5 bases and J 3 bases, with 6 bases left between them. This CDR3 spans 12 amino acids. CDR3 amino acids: CASSPWTDTQYF. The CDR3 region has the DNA TGTGCCAGCAGCCCATGGACAGATACGCAGTATTTT.

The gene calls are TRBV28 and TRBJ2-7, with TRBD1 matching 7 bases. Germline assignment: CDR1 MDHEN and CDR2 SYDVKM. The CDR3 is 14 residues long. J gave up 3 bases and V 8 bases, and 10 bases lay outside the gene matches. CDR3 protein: CASQFIQGSYEQYF. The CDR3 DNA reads TGTGCCAGCCAGTTTATACAGGGGAGCTACGAGCAGTACTTC.

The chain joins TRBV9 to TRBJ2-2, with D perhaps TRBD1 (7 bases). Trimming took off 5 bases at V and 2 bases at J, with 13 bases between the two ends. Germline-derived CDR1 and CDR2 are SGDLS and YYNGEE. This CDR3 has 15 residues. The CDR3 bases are TGTGCCAGCAGTCCAGGGGGACTTAACACCGGGGAGCTGTTTTTT. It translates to CASSPGGLNTGELFF. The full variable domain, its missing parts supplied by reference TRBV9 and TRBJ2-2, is DSGVTQTPKHLITATGQRVTLRCSPRSGDLSVYWYQQSLDQGLQFLIQYYNGEERAKGNILERFSAQQFPDLHSELNLSSLELGDSALYFCASSPGGLNTGELFFGEGSRLTVL.

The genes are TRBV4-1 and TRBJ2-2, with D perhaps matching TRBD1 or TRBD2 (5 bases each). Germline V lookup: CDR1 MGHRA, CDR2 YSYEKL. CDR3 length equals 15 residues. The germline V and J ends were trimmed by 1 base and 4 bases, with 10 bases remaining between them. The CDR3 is CASSQGAGGTGELFF. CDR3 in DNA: TGCGCCAGCAGCCAAGGGGCTGGGGGCACCGGGGAGCTGTTTTTT.

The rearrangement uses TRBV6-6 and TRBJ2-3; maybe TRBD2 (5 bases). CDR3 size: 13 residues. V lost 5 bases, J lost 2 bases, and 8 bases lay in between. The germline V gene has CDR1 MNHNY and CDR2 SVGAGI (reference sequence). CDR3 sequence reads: CASSNSATDTQYF. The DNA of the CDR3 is TGTGCCAGCAGTAATAGCGCCACAGATACGCAGTATTTT.

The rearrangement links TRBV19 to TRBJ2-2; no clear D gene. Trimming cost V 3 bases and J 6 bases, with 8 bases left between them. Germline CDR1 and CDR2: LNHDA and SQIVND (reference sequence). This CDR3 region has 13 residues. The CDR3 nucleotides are TGTGCCAGTAGTATCATTATCTCCGGGGAGCTGTTTTTT. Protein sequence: CASSIIISGELFF.

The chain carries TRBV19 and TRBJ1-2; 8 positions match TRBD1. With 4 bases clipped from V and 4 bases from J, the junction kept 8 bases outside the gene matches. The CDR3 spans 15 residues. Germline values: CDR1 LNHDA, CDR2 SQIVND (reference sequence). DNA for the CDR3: TGTGCCAGTAGTACGGAAGGACAGGGCAGCTATGGCTACACCTTC. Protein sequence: CASSTEGQGSYGYTF.

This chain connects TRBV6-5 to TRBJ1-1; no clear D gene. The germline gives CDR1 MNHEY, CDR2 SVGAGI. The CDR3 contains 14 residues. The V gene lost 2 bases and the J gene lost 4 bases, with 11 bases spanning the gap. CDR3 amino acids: CASSYLGRATEAFF. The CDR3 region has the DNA TGTGCCAGCAGTTACCTCGGTAGGGCCACTGAAGCTTTCTTT.

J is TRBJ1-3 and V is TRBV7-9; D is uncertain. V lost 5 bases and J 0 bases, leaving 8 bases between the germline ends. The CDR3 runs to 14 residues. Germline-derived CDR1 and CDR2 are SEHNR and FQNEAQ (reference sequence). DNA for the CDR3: TGTGCCAGCAGCCCTGGAAACTCTGGAAACACCATATATTTT. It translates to CASSPGNSGNTIYF.

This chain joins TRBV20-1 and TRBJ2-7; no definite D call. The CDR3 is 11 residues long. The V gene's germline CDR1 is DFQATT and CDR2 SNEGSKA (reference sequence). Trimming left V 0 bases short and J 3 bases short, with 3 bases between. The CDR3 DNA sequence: TGCAGTGCTAGAGAGTTCTACGAGCAGTACTTC. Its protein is CSAREFYEQYF.

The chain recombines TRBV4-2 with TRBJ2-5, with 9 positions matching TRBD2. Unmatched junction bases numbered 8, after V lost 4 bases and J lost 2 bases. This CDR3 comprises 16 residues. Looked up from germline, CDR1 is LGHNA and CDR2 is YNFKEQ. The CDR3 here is CASSLWGGRDQETQYF. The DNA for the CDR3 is TGTGCCAGCAGCCTATGGGGCGGGAGGGATCAAGAGACCCAGTACTTC.